Included here is one TCR beta chain sequence, with context. Original processing notes: Reference gene primer amplification gave nucleated cell count estimates. Sequencing was performed with immunoSEQ multiplex PCR; in TCRdb, only in-frame clones are kept and a portion is missing. That table supplies the V and J calls and clone size; D and trimming were determined from the DNA. This sample has about 120,000 clones, with 55% to 75% found just once. The data belong to a study of blood T cell repertoires in COVID-19. The overall study: Samples came from the United States, Italy and Spain, spanning acute and convalescent COVID-19. T cells, B-cell-depleted T cells, or PBMCs provided the cDNA or gDNA that served as material.

The V gene's germline CDR1 is LNHDA and CDR2 SQIVND (reference sequence). V lost 3 bases, J lost 4 bases, and 10 bases lay in between. There are 14 residues in the CDR3. The sequence was obtained from a human donor with acute or convalescent COVID-19. The donor label of this sample is uncertain. The sample was peripheral blood. The chain couples TRBV19 to TRBJ1-3; no clear D gene. The CDR3 here is CASSIGRSGNTIYF. The CDR3 DNA reads TGTGCCAGTAGTATCGGCCGGAGCGGAAACACCATATATTTT.